A single sample gave rise to the 13 T cell receptor beta chains below, sequenced in a study of cytotoxic CD8 clonotypes in ibrutinib-treated CLL. Produced via immunoSEQ multiplex PCR; TCRdb's table is partial and in-frame only. The sample consists of 150,000 to 200,000 clones, roughly 72% of them appearing once. The sample here was PBMCs, taken after 24 months of ibrutinib treatment. These TCRs come from a human donor with chronic lymphocytic leukemia.

This clone was seen more than once but under ten times. V is TRBV7-2 and J is TRBJ2-1; 7 bases align to TRBD2. CDR3 length: 16 amino acids. With V trimmed by 1 base and J by 5 bases, 8 bases remained unmatched. Germline V gives CDR1 SGHTA, CDR2 FQGNSA. In DNA form, the CDR3 reads TGTGCCAGCAGCTTAGGTTTGGGACTACCTAACAATGAGCAGTTCTTC. This gives the protein CASSLGLGLPNNEQFF.

The chain recombines TRBV30 with TRBJ1-2, with no clear D. The CDR3 sequence is 13 residues long. V was trimmed by 1 base and J by 3 bases, leaving 9 bases between them. In germline, CDR1 is GTSNPN, CDR2 SVGIG (reference sequence). DNA of the CDR3: TGTGCCTGGAGTGAGTCGGGTTACTATGGCTACACCTTC. Translated: CAWSESGYYGYTF.

The V gene is TRBV7-9, the J gene TRBJ2-7; 7 bases align to TRBD1. V lost 5 bases, J lost 3 bases, and 4 bases stayed unmatched. The CDR3 is 13 residues long. Germline V CDR1 and CDR2: SEHNR, FQNEAQ (reference sequence). The CDR3 region has the DNA TGTGCCAGCAGCCTCAGACAGGGCTACGAGCAGTACTTC. Protein: CASSLRQGYEQYF.

This chain links TRBV14 with TRBJ2-7; the match to TRBD2 covers 7 bases. The CDR3 has 14 amino acids. From germline, CDR1 is SGHDN and CDR2 FVKESK. V shed 3 bases, J shed 6 bases, and the junction held 8 bases outside the gene matches. CDR3 bases: TGTGCCAGCAGCCAGGGAGGGACCCCGGGCGAGCAGTACTTC. Residues: CASSQGGTPGEQYF.

The gene calls are TRBV15 and TRBJ2-5, with D hard to call. V lost 2 bases and J 0 bases, leaving 7 bases between the germline ends. CDR3 length: 14 residues. Germline CDR1 and CDR2: LNHNV and YYDKDF (reference sequence). CDR3 nucleotide sequence: TGTGCCACCAGCAGACAGGAAAACCAAGAGACCCAGTACTTC. Translation: CATSRQENQETQYF.

V gene TRBV5-6 combines with J gene TRBJ2-7; D gene unclear. In germline, CDR1 is SGHDT, CDR2 YYEEEE. The CDR3 covers 11 residues. V was shortened by 0 bases and J by 2 bases, with 0 bases between the two germline ends. In nucleotides, the CDR3 is TGTGCCAGCAGCTTGGCCTACGAGCAGTACTTC. Protein: CASSLAYEQYF.

The J gene is TRBJ2-1, the V gene TRBV7-3; D is perhaps TRBD2 (5 bases). This CDR3 region has 15 residues. V was trimmed by 0 bases and J by 5 bases, leaving 11 bases between them. The germline CDR1 and CDR2 sequences are SGHTA and FQGTGA. The CDR3, as DNA: TGTGCCAGCAGCTTAACGGGAGTCGGGAACAATGAGCAGTTCTTC. It encodes CASSLTGVGNNEQFF.

V gene TRBV27 combines with J gene TRBJ2-1; TRBD2 is a possible D gene (5 bases). Germline V gives CDR1 MNHEY, CDR2 SMNVEV (reference sequence). Between the trimmed V and J ends, which lost 3 bases and 3 bases, there was a span of 12 bases. The CDR3 covers 15 residues. CDR3 residues: CASSFRRENYNEQFF. The CDR3 DNA reads as TGTGCCAGCAGTTTTAGACGGGAAAACTACAATGAGCAGTTCTTC.

This clone was seen a few times. This rearrangement joins TRBV15 to TRBJ2-7, with TRBD1 identical over 9 bases. The germline V gene has CDR1 LNHNV and CDR2 YYDKDF (reference sequence). The CDR3 has 19 residues. After removal of 1 base from V and 0 bases from J, the junction contained 13 bases not matched to a gene. CDR3 bases: TGTGCCACCAGCAGAGTGTGGACAGGGGTCATAACCCACTCCTACGAGCAGTACTTC. Translation: CATSRVWTGVITHSYEQYF.

The J gene is TRBJ2-1, the V gene TRBV7-2, with TRBD1 matching over 8 bases. Looked up from germline, CDR1 is SGHTA and CDR2 is FQGNSA. CDR3 length equals 15 residues. The V segment lost 3 bases and the J segment 9 bases; nucleotides outside the gene matches: 10. The CDR3 nucleotides read TGTGCCAGCAGCTTGGGACCAGGGACAGGCGGTGAGCAGTTCTTC. Translating it yields CASSLGPGTGGEQFF.

The chain uses TRBV4-1 and TRBJ2-7, with 8 nucleotides matching TRBD1. There are 15 residues in the CDR3. With 0 bases clipped from V and 3 bases from J, the junction kept 4 bases outside the gene matches. Per germline, CDR1 MGHRA and CDR2 YSYEKL. The CDR3 bases are TGCGCCAGCAGCCAAGAGGACAGGGTTGGCTACGAGCAGTACTTC. The encoded protein is CASSQEDRVGYEQYF.

The chain couples TRBV12-5 to TRBJ2-3, with D possibly being TRBD2 (6 bases). Trimming cost V 3 bases and J 4 bases, with 17 bases left between them. CDR3 length: 16 residues. From germline, CDR1 is LGHNT and CDR2 FRNRAP. CDR3 residues: CASGFGIAVGSDTQYF. In DNA, the CDR3 is TGTGCTAGTGGTTTCGGGATAGCGGTAGGCTCAGATACGCAGTATTTT.

The chain uses TRBV10-3 and TRBJ1-1; tentatively, D is TRBD1 (5 bases). Trimming shortened V by 0 bases and J by 1 base, and 9 bases separated the two germline ends. The germline gives CDR1 ENHRY, CDR2 SYGVKD. The length of the CDR3 is 15 residues. The CDR3 protein is CAISESRGGNTEAFF. In DNA, the CDR3 is TGTGCCATCAGTGAGTCAAGGGGAGGGAACACTGAAGCTTTCTTT.